This T cell receptor beta chain emerged from a study of T cell responses to AZD1222 COVID-19 vaccine (dated by TCRdb to about 2021). At the level of the whole study: AZD1222 recipients with second doses at about 4 weeks or about 12 weeks were pooled, because spike-specific TCR depth and breadth did not differ between schedules. TCR sequencing was performed for fewer than 250 trial participants, of whom roughly 200 were given two doses of AZD1222 and around 25 were given two doses of MenACWY control vaccine. Enrollment into the trials was organized by age into subgroups of 18-55, 56-69 and 70-plus years, and those subgroups contained approximately 150, 30 and 60 TCR-sequenced participants, respectively.

The CDR3 regions of human TCRbeta chains were subjected to immunosequencing. In the authors' own workflow: TCRs in the repertoires were compared against a reference library of SARS-CoV-2-specific TCRs that had been generated with the MIRA antigen-specificity platform. Breadth was defined as the fraction of unique TCRs that were SARS-CoV-2-associated, and depth was defined as the fraction of total T cells that were SARS-CoV-2-associated. Each spike-specific TCR was assigned to its reactive spike region and to a CD4 or CD8 class using the MIRA data. Log10-transformed breadth and depth values were compared by one-way ANOVA with Sidak's multiple comparisons tests. Drawn from immuneACCESS, this table holds only the in-frame rearrangements with V and J called that TCRdb kept. Clones are partly lost; checked studies trace under half to an unresolved V gene and leave the rest unexplained. Clone size and V and J calls were adopted from that table, with D and trimming inferred from the DNA. The sample table records roughly 40,000 clones; about 78% of these occur just once. Jointly, the top ten make up about 4.3% of the sample.

The research as a whole found: The vaccine-associated CD4 TCRs covered the entire spike protein, and the dominant responses fell in regions 160-218 and 743-854. After two AZD1222 doses, both the breadth and the depth of spike-specific TCRs were significantly higher than at day 0 and than in MenACWY recipients. Most participants were white British and females outnumbered males, and the authors suggested that clonal diversity may have been underestimated. Reportedly, almost half of the unique spike-specific TCRs recognized epitopes lying outside the regions that are mutated in the B.1.351 and B.1.1.7 variants. In the small 56-69-year group, the increase in depth fell short of significance, most likely because of low power. Because no day 14 peak-response samples were available, the repertoires could be characterized only after the peak T cell response. Conclusions about previously exposed vaccinees are limited, since just 6 or 7 AZD1222 recipients were seropositive for SARS-CoV-2 at baseline.

This clone was recorded only once. The antigen this receptor binds is unknown. No base quality information exists; no much larger clone differs at one position. A distance of 16 bases separates the germline ends of V and J, which lose 0 bases and 2 bases respectively. The CDR3 has 17 amino acids, counting the end cysteine and phenylalanine. The CDR3 DNA has 51 bases and is translated from base 1. Based on the germline V gene (reference sequence), the CDR1 and CDR2 sequences are PRHDT and FYEKMQ. What this sample's time point label stands for: baseline before first vaccination. Vaccinee samples were obtained from the UK trials COV001 and COV002, which included a single-blind randomized controlled phase 2/3 trial of AZD1222 (ChAdOx1 nCoV-19) in healthy adults. For TCRbeta chain sequencing, PBMC samples were collected from trial participants at day 0 and at day 28 after the second dose.

The receptor comes from an adult in good health. The chain was built from TRBV13 and TRBJ1-2; the D gene remains uncertain. The sequenced sample was peripheral blood, obtained on day 0 of AZD1222 vaccination. DNA sequence: TGTGCCAGCAGCTTAGGGTTTGGGCAGCTTTCCAACTATGGCTACACCTTC. This gives the protein CASSLGFGQLSNYGYTF. The full variable domain, completed from the reference TRBV13 and TRBJ1-2 proteins outside the CDR3, reads AAGVIQSPRHLIKEKRETATLKCYPIPRHDTVYWYQQGPGQDPQFLISFYEKMQSDKGSIPDRFSAQQFSDYHSELNMSSLELGDSALYFCASSLGFGQLSNYGYTFGSGTRLTVV.